Listed below are T cell receptor beta chains from one sample, sequenced in a study of a mutant IDH1 vaccine in newly diagnosed glioma. These receptors' targets are unknown. Sequenced by immunoSEQ multiplex PCR; TCRdb stores in-frame clones only, minus some. The sample lists about 38,000 clones, roughly four fifths occurring once. This sample comprised PBMCs, obtained from a glioma patient whose treatment included an IDH1 peptide vaccine. The receptors were gathered from a man aged 35-49 years with glioma. Each CDR3 is given with its conserved first and last residue. The D gene is left open where the match is weak. Clone size is not always given. Where it is, it says once, few, many or a class for expanded clones.

D: NA
J: TRBJ2-7
size: NA
V: TRBV6-5
CDR3: CASNPDPHGVYEQYF
DNA: TGTGCCAGCAACCCGGACCCTCACGGGGTGTACGAGCAGTACTTC

D: TRBD1
J: TRBJ2-4
size: NA
V: TRBV16
CDR3: CASSPKGQGTTKNIQYF
DNA: TGTGCCAGCAGCCCAAAGGGACAGGGTACGACCAAAAACATTCAGTACTTC

D: TRBD1
J: TRBJ1-2
size: NA
V: TRBV6-5
CDR3: CATHRGQGGYTF
DNA: TGTGCCACCCACAGGGGGCAGGGAGGCTACACCTTC

D: NA
J: TRBJ1-4
size: NA
V: TRBV9
CDR3: CASSVGGFATNEKLFF
DNA: TGTGCCAGCAGCGTAGGGGGGTTTGCAACTAATGAAAAACTGTTTTTT

D: TRBD2
J: TRBJ2-3
size: NA
V: TRBV27
CDR3: CASSLGLAGGQDTQYF
DNA: TGTGCCAGCAGTTTAGGACTAGCGGGGGGGCAAGATACGCAGTATTTT

D: NA
J: TRBJ2-7
size: NA
V: TRBV28
CDR3: CASSHDTVPYEQYF
DNA: TGTGCCAGCAGTCACGACACAGTCCCATACGAGCAGTACTTC

D: TRBD2
J: TRBJ2-5
size: once
V: TRBV29-1
CDR3: CSVRGGMETQYF
DNA: TGCAGCGTTCGGGGGGGAATGGAGACCCAGTACTTC

D: TRBD1
J: TRBJ2-2
size: NA
V: TRBV30
CDR3: CAWSFGTGYHGELFF
DNA: TGTGCCTGGAGTTTCGGGACAGGGTATCACGGGGAGCTGTTTTTT

D: NA
J: TRBJ1-2
size: NA
V: TRBV19
CDR3: CASNERGAPGYTF
DNA: TGTGCCAGTAACGAACGGGGGGCGCCGGGCTACACCTTC

D: TRBD2
J: TRBJ2-5
size: NA
V: TRBV4-1
CDR3: CASSPQAGGQETQYF
DNA: TGCGCCAGCAGCCCTCAAGCGGGAGGACAAGAGACCCAGTACTTC

D: TRBD1
J: TRBJ1-1
size: NA
V: TRBV11-2
CDR3: CASSLDRVLWNTEAFF
DNA: TGTGCCAGCAGCCTTGACAGGGTACTTTGGAACACTGAAGCTTTCTTT

D: NA
J: TRBJ2-3
size: NA
V: TRBV30
CDR3: CAWRTDSTDTQYF
DNA: TGTGCCTGGAGGACAGATAGCACAGATACGCAGTATTTT

D: NA
J: TRBJ2-3
size: NA
V: TRBV9
CDR3: CASSVGVPDTQYF
DNA: TGTGCCAGCAGCGTAGGGGTCCCAGATACGCAGTATTTT

D: NA
J: TRBJ2-2
size: NA
V: TRBV2
CDR3: CASSEEGPNTGELFF
DNA: TGTGCCAGCAGTGAAGAGGGTCCGAACACCGGGGAGCTGTTTTTT

D: TRBD1
J: TRBJ1-4
size: NA
V: TRBV6-6
CDR3: CASSYSGQEEEKLFF
DNA: TGTGCCAGCAGTTACTCCGGACAGGAAGAGGAAAAACTGTTTTTT

D: NA
J: TRBJ2-5
size: once
V: TRBV29-1
CDR3: CSVTGSFGGLKTQYF
DNA: TGCAGCGTCACGGGTTCCTTTGGGGGCTTAAAGACCCAGTACTTC

D: NA
J: TRBJ2-1
size: NA
V: TRBV7-8
CDR3: CASSPTRNEQFF
DNA: TGTGCCAGCAGCCCCACTAGGAATGAGCAGTTCTTC

D: NA
J: TRBJ2-5
size: NA
V: TRBV27
CDR3: CASSFRGSHGETQYF
DNA: TGTGCCAGCAGTTTCAGAGGAAGCCATGGGGAGACCCAGTACTTC

D: TRBD2
J: TRBJ2-1
size: NA
V: TRBV10-3
CDR3: CAISGASGGLYNEQFF
DNA: TGTGCCATCAGTGGTGCTAGCGGGGGGTTGTACAATGAGCAGTTCTTC

D: TRBD1
J: TRBJ2-3
size: NA
V: TRBV19
CDR3: CASSIPDPGQGMDTQYF
DNA: TGTGCCAGTAGTATTCCGGACCCGGGACAGGGTATGGATACGCAGTATTTT

D: NA
J: TRBJ2-1
size: NA
V: TRBV19
CDR3: CASSIDTHGYNEQFF
DNA: TGTGCCAGTAGTATAGACACCCACGGCTACAATGAGCAGTTCTTC

D: NA
J: TRBJ2-3
size: once
V: TRBV6-1
CDR3: CASSVRQLTSTDTQYF
DNA: TGTGCCAGCAGTGTACGACAGTTAACTAGCACAGATACGCAGTATTTT

D: TRBD1
J: TRBJ1-1
size: NA
V: TRBV9
CDR3: CASSPFGTGGLVNTEAFF
DNA: TGTGCCAGCAGCCCTTTTGGGACAGGGGGATTAGTGAACACTGAAGCTTTCTTT

D: NA
J: TRBJ2-5
size: NA
V: TRBV5-6
CDR3: CASSLGPGVVQETQYF
DNA: TGTGCCAGCAGCTTGGGTCCAGGGGTTGTCCAAGAGACCCAGTACTTC

D: TRBD1
J: TRBJ1-2
size: NA
V: TRBV7-9
CDR3: CASSSRGGVVYGYTF
DNA: TGTGCCAGCAGCTCTAGAGGGGGCGTCGTCTATGGCTACACCTTC

D: TRBD1
J: TRBJ2-3
size: NA
V: TRBV7-9
CDR3: CASSSTGVYTDTQYF
DNA: TGTGCCAGCAGCTCGACAGGGGTATACACAGATACGCAGTATTTT

D: TRBD1
J: TRBJ2-2
size: NA
V: TRBV7-8
CDR3: CATRDTGVKTGELFF
DNA: TGTGCCACCCGGGACACAGGGGTAAAGACCGGGGAGCTGTTTTTT

D: TRBD2
J: TRBJ2-3
size: NA
V: TRBV7-2
CDR3: CASSSTSGGTFATDTQYF
DNA: TGTGCCAGCAGCTCGACTAGCGGGGGTACCTTCGCCACAGATACGCAGTATTTT

D: TRBD1
J: TRBJ2-5
size: NA
V: TRBV28
CDR3: CASSLETGEETQYF
DNA: TGTGCCAGCAGTTTAGAGACAGGGGAAGAGACCCAGTACTTC

D: TRBD1
J: TRBJ1-3
size: NA
V: TRBV19
CDR3: CASSIEQGNTIYF
DNA: TGTGCCAGTAGTATCGAACAGGGGAACACCATATATTTT

D: NA
J: TRBJ2-7
size: NA
V: TRBV18
CDR3: CASSLERYEQYF
DNA: TGTGCCAGCTCACTCGAGAGGTACGAGCAGTACTTC

D: NA
J: TRBJ1-4
size: NA
V: TRBV4-3
CDR3: CASSQEFQGLDEKLFF
DNA: TGCGCCAGCAGCCAAGAATTTCAGGGTTTGGATGAAAAACTGTTTTTT

D: TRBD2
J: TRBJ2-3
size: NA
V: TRBV18
CDR3: CASSPLPSGLTDTQYF
DNA: TGTGCCAGCTCACCACTGCCTAGCGGACTCACAGATACGCAGTATTTT

D: TRBD1
J: TRBJ2-1
size: NA
V: TRBV18
CDR3: CASSPPDRDPSYNEQFF
DNA: TGTGCCAGCTCACCACCAGACAGGGACCCCTCCTACAATGAGCAGTTCTTC